The clone carrying this T cell receptor (beta chain) ranks as medium-sized (0.01 to 0.1%). Its matching antigen is unknown. TCRdb re-called the PCR reads through MiXCR. Altogether about 20,000 clones are present, around a third being singletons, with the ten largest covering 14%. The data are from a study of metastatic and nonmetastatic thyroid tumors. Study-level background: Comparison of repertoires was carried out across blood and tumor or nodule tissue from malignant and benign thyroid patients. General study results and limits: The reported finding was significantly higher TCR beta diversity in malignant thyroid tumors relative to benign nodules, in blood and tumor.

The entire patient cohort was treatment-naive prior to thyroid surgery. The sequenced sample consisted of blood. The receptor comes from a female donor with papillary thyroid cancer or a benign thyroid nodule (not recorded which). Some clones in this sample may be carry-over from other donors' samples.

The CDR3 is CASSQEPGGGNQPQHF. CDR3 DNA sequence: TGCGCCAGCAGCCAAGAACCGGGGGGCGGCAATCAGCCCCAGCATTTT. The chain couples TRBV4-1 to TRBJ1-5, with TRBD1 as a possible D gene (6 bases). Germline values: CDR1 MGHRA, CDR2 YSYEKL. The CDR3 has 16 amino acids. V dropped 0 bases and J dropped 2 bases, with 11 bases sitting between them.